This paragraph covers one TCR beta chain sequence. In Seattle, patients joined the study during active infection and were tracked longitudinally. Germline loops: CDR1 LNHDA, CDR2 SQIVND (reference sequence). V was trimmed by 7 bases and J by 12 bases, leaving 15 bases between them. There are 11 residues in the CDR3. The record originates from a study of blood T cell repertoires in COVID-19. Whole-study context: Samples representing acute and convalescent COVID-19 were sourced from the United States, Italy and Spain. PBMCs, B-cell-depleted T cells, or T cells provided the cDNA or gDNA that made up the material.

Per the study methods: Amplification of reference gene primers provided the estimated nucleated cell counts. Measured with immunoSEQ multiplex PCR; TCRdb has only the in-frame clones, and not every one. Clonal size and the V and J genes are those of that table, whereas D and trimming came from the DNA. This table has fewer than 300,000 clones, 80% to 85% appearing once. This sequence joins TRBV19 and TRBJ1-2; D not certain. Sequences were obtained from peripheral blood. This sequence was found in a person aged 65 to 85 with COVID-19, enrolled during active disease. CDR3 in amino acids: CASTPEVRDTF. Written as DNA, the CDR3 is TGTGCCAGTACTCCCGAGGTCCGGGACACCTTC.